Below, 2 T cell receptor beta chains from the same sample are listed, as sequenced in a study of blood T cell repertoires in COVID-19. TCRdb keeps only in-frame clones here, not all; method: immunoSEQ multiplex PCR. Counted here are 250,000 to 400,000 clones, more than 70% occurring once; the ten biggest clones make up 1.6%. Sequenced material: peripheral blood. The receptors were gathered from a woman aged 25 to 45 with COVID-19, enrolled during active disease.

In its sample, this clone was seen once. V usage is TRBV27 and J usage is TRBJ2-3, with TRBD2 identical over 8 bases. The CDR3 is 13 amino acids. Germline lookup yields CDR1 MNHEY and CDR2 SMNVEV (reference sequence). V lost 9 bases and J lost 3; bases outside the gene matches: 5. CDR3 loop: CARLSGSTDTQYF. The CDR3 bases are TGTGCCAGGTTGAGCGGGAGTACAGATACGCAGTATTTT.

Here the CDR3 reads CASTWGLAGNEQFF. The CDR3 DNA reads TGTGCCAGCACCTGGGGACTAGCAGGCAATGAGCAGTTCTTC. This rearrangement joins TRBV5-4 to TRBJ2-1, with 9 nucleotides matching TRBD2. The V and J ends lost 6 bases and 6 bases, in that order; junction bases with no gene match: 7. Germline V gene data show CDR1 as SGHNT and CDR2 as YYREEE (reference sequence). This CDR3 contains 14 residues.